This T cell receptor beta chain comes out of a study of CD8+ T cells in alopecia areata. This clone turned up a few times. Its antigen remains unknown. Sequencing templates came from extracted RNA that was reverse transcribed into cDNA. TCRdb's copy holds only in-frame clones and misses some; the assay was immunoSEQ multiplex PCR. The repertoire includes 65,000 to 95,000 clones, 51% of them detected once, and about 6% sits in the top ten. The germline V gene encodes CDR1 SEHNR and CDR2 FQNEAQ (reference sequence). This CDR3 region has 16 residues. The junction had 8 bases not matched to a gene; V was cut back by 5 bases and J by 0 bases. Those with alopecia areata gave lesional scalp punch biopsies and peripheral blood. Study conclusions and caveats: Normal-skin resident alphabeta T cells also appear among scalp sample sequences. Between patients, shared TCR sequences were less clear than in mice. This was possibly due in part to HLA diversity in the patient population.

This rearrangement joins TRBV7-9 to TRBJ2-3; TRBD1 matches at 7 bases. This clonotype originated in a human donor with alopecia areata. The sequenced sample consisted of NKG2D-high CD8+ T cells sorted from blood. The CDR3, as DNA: TGTGCCAGCAGCATCGGGACAGAGATGAGCACAGATACGCAGTATTTT. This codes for CASSIGTEMSTDTQYF.